A selection of T cell receptor beta chains follows, all from one sample in a study of blood T cell repertoires in COVID-19. TCRdb's copy holds only in-frame clones and misses some; the assay was immunoSEQ multiplex PCR. This sample has roughly 150,000 clones, with roughly 80% found just once. Sequencing was done on a sample of peripheral blood. The receptors come from a woman aged 80 or over with COVID-19, enrolled during active disease. Each CDR3 is given with its conserved first and last residue. The D gene is left open where the match is weak. The listing skips clone size in some rows; elsewhere it reads once, few, many or a size class.

>TRBV6-1|TRBJ1-2|TRBD1|NA
TGTGCCAGCAGTGAAACGACAGGGCTGAGCTATGGCTACACCTTC
CASSETTGLSYGYTF
>TRBV5-1|TRBJ2-2|TRBD2|NA
TGCGCCAGCAGCCGGAGCGGGGCATACGACACCGGGGAGCTGTTTTTT
CASSRSGAYDTGELFF
>TRBV5-1|TRBJ2-7|TRBD1|NA
TGCGCCAGCAGCACCATTCCGGGACAGGGGTACGAGCAGTACTTC
CASSTIPGQGYEQYF
>TRBV3-1/TRBV3-2|TRBJ1-1|NA|once
TGTGCCAGCACCCAAGGGGGTGAGGGGGCTGAAGCTTTCTTT
CASTQGGEGAEAFF
>TRBV7-2|TRBJ2-1|TRBD2|NA
TGTGCCAGCAGCTTAGGAACTAGCGGGAGGGAGCAGTTCTTC
CASSLGTSGREQFF
>TRBV9|TRBJ2-2|NA|NA
TGTGCCAGCAGCCTAGACGCCCCGGGGGGGGAGCTGTTTTTT
CASSLDAPGGELFF
>TRBV6-5|TRBJ1-5|TRBD1|NA
TGTGCCAGCAGTGACTCACAGGGGAATCAGCCCCAGCATTTT
CASSDSQGNQPQHF
>TRBV5-1|TRBJ2-7|NA|NA
TGCGCCAGCAGCAGTCGAGGGAGGCTTTCCTACGAGCAGTACTTC
CASSSRGRLSYEQYF
>TRBV5-5|TRBJ1-2|NA|NA
TGTGCCAGCAGCATCCGGGACATCCTGGGCTACACCTTC
CASSIRDILGYTF
>TRBV5-4|TRBJ2-4|TRBD1|NA
TGTGCCAGCAGCTTACGACAGGGGGGGAACATTCAGTACTTC
CASSLRQGGNIQYF
>TRBV3-1/TRBV3-2|TRBJ2-7|NA|NA
TGTGCCAGCAGCCAAGGCCCGGGGGAGTGGGAGCAGTACTTC
CASSQGPGEWEQYF
>TRBV7-2|TRBJ2-7|TRBD2|NA
TGTGCCAGCAGCCCACCGCGACTAGCGTGGACCTACGAGCAGTACTTC
CASSPPRLAWTYEQYF
>TRBV28|TRBJ2-2|NA|NA
TGTGCCAGCAGTTATCAAGCCACCGGGGAGCTGTTTTTT
CASSYQATGELFF
>TRBV25-1|TRBJ1-1|NA|once
TGTGCCAGCACTCCGGCGGCGAACACTGAAGCTTTCTTT
CASTPAANTEAFF
>TRBV4-1|TRBJ1-2|TRBD1|NA
TGCGCCAGCAGCCAAGCCGGGCGTGGCGGGACAGGGACTTATGGCTACACCTTC
CASSQAGRGGTGTYGYTF
>TRBV5-5|TRBJ1-4|TRBD1|NA
TGTGCCAGCAGCCCCATTCTGGGACAGGGGTCGAGAGAGAGCGGTGAAAAACTGTTTTTT
CASSPILGQGSRESGEKLFF
>TRBV5-4|TRBJ1-2|TRBD1|NA
TGTGCCAGCAGCTTGGCCTCGGGACAGGGGGACTATGGCTACACCTTC
CASSLASGQGDYGYTF
>TRBV24-1|TRBJ2-3|NA|NA
TGTGCCACCAGTGATTCAGTGTACACAGATACGCAGTATTTT
CATSDSVYTDTQYF
>TRBV6-4|TRBJ1-1|NA|NA
TGTGCCAGCACCGGGGTTATGAACACTGAAGCTTTCTTT
CASTGVMNTEAFF
>TRBV6-5|TRBJ2-1|NA|NA
TGTGCCAGCAGTTACTCGGTAGCCCCCTCCTACAATGAGCAGTTCTTC
CASSYSVAPSYNEQFF
>TRBV6-4|TRBJ1-2|NA|once
TGTGCCAGCAGAGCCGGGTCCGGGAGCTATGGCTACACCTTC
CASRAGSGSYGYTF
>TRBV5-1|TRBJ1-2|NA|NA
TGCGCCAGCAGCTTCAGGGATCGAGGCTACACCTTC
CASSFRDRGYTF
>TRBV19|TRBJ1-5|NA|few
TGTGCCAGTAGTAACCAGGACAATCAGCCCCAGCATTTT
CASSNQDNQPQHF
>TRBV6-5|TRBJ1-2|NA|NA
TGTGCCAGCAGTCCCCTCGGCGGAACAGGCTACACCTTC
CASSPLGGTGYTF
>TRBV2|TRBJ2-1|TRBD1|NA
TGTGCCAGCAACCAGGACAGGTCCAACAATGAGCAGTTCTTC
CASNQDRSNNEQFF
>TRBV7-7|TRBJ2-7|TRBD1|NA
TGTGCTAGCAGCTTAGCGTCTGGGACAGGGATAGACGAGCAGTACTTC
CASSLASGTGIDEQYF
>TRBV6-5|TRBJ1-1|NA|NA
TGTGCCAGCAGTTCGGGGTACGGCAAGAACACTGAAGCTTTCTTT
CASSSGYGKNTEAFF
>TRBV7-9|TRBJ2-1|TRBD1|NA
TGTGCCAGCAGCTTCGGGACAGGGTTGGATGAGCAGTTCTTC
CASSFGTGLDEQFF
>TRBV7-9|TRBJ2-7|NA|NA
TGTGCCAGCAGCCACCCATCTCGGAGTACCTACGAGCAGTACTTC
CASSHPSRSTYEQYF
>TRBV3-1/TRBV3-2|TRBJ1-1|NA|NA
TGTGCCAGCAGCCAATCTGCGGGGAACACTGAAGCTTTCTTT
CASSQSAGNTEAFF
>TRBV19|TRBJ2-7|NA|NA
TGTGCCAGTAGTATCGTGACCGGGAGCTCCTACGAGCAGTACTTC
CASSIVTGSSYEQYF
>TRBV5-1|TRBJ2-1|TRBD1|NA
TGCGCCAGCAGCGACGGGACAGGGGTATACAATGAGCAGTTCTTC
CASSDGTGVYNEQFF
>TRBV9|TRBJ2-3|NA|NA
TGTGCCAGCACGCGGGACTCCGGGACAGATACGCAGTATTTT
CASTRDSGTDTQYF
>TRBV29-1|TRBJ1-5|TRBD1|few
TGCAGCGCCGCAATTGGGACAGACAATCAGCCCCAGCATTTT
CSAAIGTDNQPQHF
>TRBV6-1|TRBJ2-7|NA|NA
TGTGCCAGCAGTGAAGGGACACTTGCCTACGAGCAGTACTTC
CASSEGTLAYEQYF
>TRBV27|TRBJ2-2|NA|NA
TGTGCCAGCAGTTTATTATCCAACACCGGGGAGCTGTTTTTT
CASSLLSNTGELFF
>TRBV5-1|TRBJ1-1|NA|NA
TGCGCCAGCATTTTAGTTCCCGAGGCCACTGAAGCTTTCTTT
CASILVPEATEAFF
>TRBV3-1/TRBV3-2|TRBJ1-1|NA|NA
TGTGCCAGCAAAAAAGGGGTGAACACTGAAGCTTTCTTT
CASKKGVNTEAFF
>TRBV6-1|TRBJ1-5|NA|NA
TGTGCCAGCAGTGAAGGATGGAGACAGCCCCAGCATTTT
CASSEGWRQPQHF
>TRBV18|TRBJ2-7|NA|NA
TGTGCCAGCTCACCTGACAGCTCCTACGAGCAGTACTTC
CASSPDSSYEQYF
>TRBV7-2|TRBJ2-7|TRBD2|few
TGTGCCAGCAGCTTACCTAGCGGGAGCGCGCAGTACTTC
CASSLPSGSAQYF
>TRBV5-4|TRBJ2-1|NA|NA
TGTGCCAGCAGCTTGACTGCCTACAATGAGCAGTTCTTC
CASSLTAYNEQFF